Below, 27 T cell receptor beta chains from the same sample are listed, as sequenced in a study of cytomegalovirus exposure and HLA in healthy donors. PCR was performed using 60 Vbeta and 13 Jbeta primers. The data were produced by immunoSEQ multiplex PCR, yet TCRdb's version contains in-frame clones alone and is incomplete. The sample lists roughly 170,000 clones; roughly four fifths were seen once. Material: PBMCs. The receptors shown here come from a woman in her 30s in good health and CMV-seronegative.

The chain combines TRBV5-6 with TRBJ1-4; D is ambiguous. V lost 1 base, J lost 7 bases, and 17 bases lay in between. The germline gives CDR1 SGHDT, CDR2 YYEEEE. The length of the CDR3 is 16 residues. CDR3 bases: TGTGCCAGCAGCTTGTTTGGTCAGGCCCGGGGTGAAAAACTGTTTTTT. Translating gives CASSLFGQARGEKLFF.

V and J are TRBV4-1 and TRBJ2-7, with TRBD1 as a possible D gene (6 bases). The CDR3 loop spans 15 amino acids. The V end lost 4 bases, the J end lost 4 bases, and 17 bases lay between the germline ends. Germline V lookup: CDR1 MGHRA, CDR2 YSYEKL. CDR3 amino acids: CASSRGEGGEYEQYF. The CDR3, as DNA: TGCGCCAGCAGCCGAGGGGAAGGGGGAGAATACGAGCAGTACTTC.

V and J are TRBV5-8 and TRBJ2-7; 10 bases align to TRBD2. The length of the CDR3 is 15 residues. Germline V gene sequence: CDR1 SGHTS, CDR2 YDEGEE. The V and J ends lost 0 bases and 3 bases, in that order; junction bases with no gene match: 3. The CDR3 region is CASSLAGTSVYEQYF. The CDR3 nucleotides read TGTGCCAGCAGCTTGGCCGGGACTAGCGTCTACGAGCAGTACTTC.

The V call is TRBV30, the J call TRBJ1-4, with TRBD1 as a possible D gene (5 bases). V dropped 2 bases and J dropped 0 bases, with 10 bases sitting between them. CDR1 is GTSNPN and CDR2 is SVGIG in the germline V gene (reference sequence). The CDR3 loop spans 15 amino acids. The CDR3 sequence is CAWSLTDATNEKLFF. In nucleotides, the CDR3 is TGTGCCTGGAGTCTGACAGATGCAACTAATGAAAAACTGTTTTTT. The whole variable domain, remainder taken from reference TRBV30 and TRBJ1-4, is SQTIHQWPATLVQPVGSPLSLECTVEGTSNPNLYWYRQAAGRGLQLLFYSVGIGQISSEVPQNLSASRPQDRQFILSSKKLLLSDSGFYLCAWSLTDATNEKLFFGSGTQLSVL.

This sequence joins TRBV2 and TRBJ2-7, with D unclear. V was pared by 5 bases and J by 2 bases, with 7 bases between. The CDR3 length is 12 residues. Germline V lookup: CDR1 SNHLY, CDR2 FYNNEI. The CDR3 sequence is CASSPDTYEQYF. Here the CDR3 DNA reads TGTGCCAGCAGTCCAGACACCTACGAGCAGTACTTC.

The J gene is TRBJ2-2, the V gene TRBV27; 7 bases fit TRBD1. Germline V gene lookup returns CDR1 MNHEY and CDR2 SMNVEV (reference sequence). The CDR3 runs to 14 residues. After removal of 4 bases from V and 6 bases from J, the junction contained 5 bases not matched to a gene. The CDR3 sequence is CASSYWTGSGELFF. The CDR3 DNA reads TGTGCCAGCAGTTACTGGACAGGTTCCGGGGAGCTGTTTTTT.

The CDR3 coding sequence is TGTGCCAGCAGTGAACCTTCCTCTGGAAACACCATATATTTT. Its protein is CASSEPSSGNTIYF. This rearrangement joins TRBV2 to TRBJ1-3, with unresolved D. V lost 2 bases, J lost 0 bases, and 5 bases lay in between. Germline V CDR1 and CDR2: SNHLY, FYNNEI. CDR3 length equals 14 residues.

V is TRBV29-1 and J is TRBJ2-1; the match to TRBD2 covers 10 bases. CDR1 and CDR2 (germline): SQVTM, ANQGSEA. V lost 7 bases to trimming and J lost 7 bases; unmatched junction nucleotides: 10. The CDR3 contains 14 residues. The CDR3: CSAAAGGLGNEQFF. The CDR3 DNA follows: TGCAGCGCCGCAGCGGGGGGGCTGGGTAATGAGCAGTTCTTC.

The chain has TRBV6-5 and TRBJ2-2, with 9 bases that match TRBD1. Looked up from germline, CDR1 is MNHEY and CDR2 is SVGAGI. The V segment lost 6 bases and the J segment 4 bases; nucleotides outside the gene matches: 6. The CDR3 runs to 15 residues. CDR3 DNA: TGTGCCAGCAGGTCACAGGGGGCGGGCACCGGGGAGCTGTTTTTT. It codes for CASRSQGAGTGELFF.

The V gene is TRBV7-9, the J gene TRBJ2-3, with 10 bases that match TRBD1. The V segment lost 0 bases and the J segment 3 bases; nucleotides outside the gene matches: 6. Looked up from germline, CDR1 is SEHNR and CDR2 is FQNEAQ (reference sequence). The CDR3 sequence is 17 residues long. DNA for the CDR3: TGTGCCAGCAGCTTAGCGCGTGGGACAGGGGTTACAGATACGCAGTATTTT. This translates into CASSLARGTGVTDTQYF.

The rearrangement uses TRBV27 and TRBJ2-1; 11 nucleotides agree with TRBD2. The germline gives CDR1 MNHEY, CDR2 SMNVEV (reference sequence). This CDR3 has 19 residues. The V and J ends lost 3 bases and 1 base, in that order; junction bases with no gene match: 11. The CDR3 DNA is TGTGCCAGCAGTTTTCGTTGGGGTAGCGGGAGGGGTTCCTACAATGAGCAGTTCTTC. Translation gives CASSFRWGSGRGSYNEQFF.

The rearrangement links TRBV5-6 to TRBJ2-7; D is ambiguous. From germline, CDR1 is SGHDT and CDR2 YYEEEE. The ends were cut back, 4 bases at V and 3 bases at J, with 5 bases in the middle. The length of the CDR3 is 11 residues. As DNA, the CDR3 is TGTGCCAGCAGCGTATACTACGAGCAGTACTTC. It is translated as CASSVYYEQYF. The variable domain in full, completed from reference TRBV5-6 and TRBJ2-7, reads DAGVTQSPTHLIKTRGQQVTLRCSPKSGHDTVSWYQQALGQGPQFIFQYYEEEERQRGNFPDRFSGHQFPNYSSELNVNALLLGDSALYLCASSVYYEQYFGPGTRLTVT.

This clone showed up just a few times. V and J are TRBV6-5 and TRBJ1-4, with 9 bases lining up with TRBD1. The V and J ends lost 5 bases and 7 bases, in that order; junction bases with no gene match: 5. Germline V lookup: CDR1 MNHEY, CDR2 SVGAGI. This CDR3 has 14 amino acids. The CDR3 reads CASSPGQGGEKLFF. CDR3 coding DNA: TGTGCCAGCAGTCCGGGACAGGGAGGTGAAAAACTGTTTTTT.

The chain carries TRBV6-5 and TRBJ2-1; 10 bases are shared with TRBD1. The CDR3 consists of 15 residues. CDR1 MNHEY and CDR2 SVGAGI come from the germline V gene. The V and J ends lost 2 bases and 7 bases, in that order; junction bases with no gene match: 5. The CDR3 nucleotides are TGTGCCAGCAGTTACGATGGGACAGGGGTGAATGAGCAGTTCTTC. Translated: CASSYDGTGVNEQFF.

The CDR3 DNA follows: TGCGCCAGCGGTCGGCCCGGGACTGGGGATGAGCAGTTCTTC. Protein: CASGRPGTGDEQFF. The rearrangement uses TRBV5-1 and TRBJ2-1, with D tentatively TRBD2 (6 bases). From germline, CDR1 is SGHRS and CDR2 YFSETQ. V was trimmed by 7 bases and J by 8 bases, leaving 19 bases between them. CDR3 length: 14 residues.

This clone was picked up one time. The genes are TRBV4-3 and TRBJ1-5, with D perhaps TRBD1 (5 bases). The germline V gene has CDR1 LGHNA and CDR2 YSLEER. V lost 0 bases to trimming and J lost 6 bases, with 12 bases between them. CDR3 length equals 15 residues. CDR3 amino acids: CASSQESGVGQPQHF. The CDR3 DNA reads TGCGCCAGCAGCCAAGAATCGGGGGTTGGTCAGCCCCAGCATTTT.

This chain connects TRBV19 to TRBJ2-2; TRBD2 is a possible D gene (5 bases). V gave up 5 bases and J gave up 8 bases, with 15 bases separating them. Germline V CDR1 and CDR2: LNHDA, SQIVND (reference sequence). CDR3 length: 14 residues. CDR3 residues: CASSDWGVSGELFF. DNA for the CDR3: TGTGCCAGTAGTGACTGGGGAGTCTCAGGGGAGCTGTTTTTT.

The J gene is TRBJ1-2, the V gene TRBV28; perhaps TRBD1 as D (6 bases). CDR1 MDHEN and CDR2 SYDVKM come from the germline V gene. Trimming removed 2 bases from V and 7 bases from J, with 17 bases in between. The CDR3 extends over 15 amino acids. CDR3 DNA: TGTGCCAGCAGTTTACCCCCGACAGGTTCGGGTGGCTACACCTTC. Translating gives CASSLPPTGSGGYTF.

This clone was counted between two and nine times. The chain is built from TRBV7-9 and TRBJ2-7; D call uncertain. The CDR3 sequence is 15 residues long. CDR1 is SEHNR, CDR2 FQNEAQ, per germline (reference sequence). V lost 3 bases and J lost 0, with 12 bases in between. CDR3 nucleotides: TGTGCCAGCAGCTTGAGTCCTTCGAGCTCCTACGAGCAGTACTTC. Its protein is CASSLSPSSSYEQYF.

This chain's CDR3 is CAWSPGLATQETQYF. The CDR3 region has the DNA TGTGCCTGGAGTCCGGGACTAGCGACACAAGAGACCCAGTACTTC. The chain links TRBV30 to TRBJ2-5, with 10 bases fitting TRBD2. CDR1 is GTSNPN, CDR2 SVGIG, per germline (reference sequence). J gave up 2 bases and V 2 bases, and 5 bases lay outside the gene matches. The CDR3 totals 15 residues.

The V call is TRBV11-2, the J call TRBJ2-7, with 8 nucleotides matching TRBD2. The CDR3 is made up of 15 amino acids. Germline-derived CDR1 and CDR2 are SGHAT and FQNNGV. The V and J ends lost 1 base and 3 bases, in that order; junction bases with no gene match: 5. CDR3 DNA: TGTGCCAGCAGCTTAGCTAATAGCGGGGTCTACGAGCAGTACTTC. It yields the protein CASSLANSGVYEQYF.

The J gene is TRBJ2-6, the V gene TRBV9, with TRBD2 identical over 8 bases. Trimming cost V 0 bases and J 0 bases; bases outside gene matches: 14. The CDR3 sequence is 21 residues long. CDR1 is SGDLS and CDR2 is YYNGEE in the germline V gene. CDR3 DNA: TGTGCCAGCAGCGTAGATAGAGTCCTACTAGCGGAATACTCTGGGGCCAACGTCCTGACTTTC. This gives the protein CASSVDRVLLAEYSGANVLTF.

The rearrangement links TRBV9 to TRBJ2-3; 7 bases match TRBD2. After removal of 5 bases from V and 0 bases from J, the junction contained 6 bases not matched to a gene. From germline, CDR1 is SGDLS and CDR2 YYNGEE. The CDR3 spans 15 residues. The CDR3 reads CASSRSGSSTDTQYF. CDR3 nucleotide sequence: TGTGCCAGCAGTCGTAGCGGGTCTAGCACAGATACGCAGTATTTT.

As regards this clone: A read error may produce the germline difference seen at one junction end. The gene calls are TRBV7-9 and TRBJ1-5; unclear D gene. This CDR3 has 12 amino acids. Per germline, CDR1 SEHNR and CDR2 FQNEAQ (reference sequence). CDR3 loop: CSSSSSNQPQHF. The CDR3 region has the DNA TGTTCCAGCAGCTCCTCTAATCAGCCCCAGCATTTT.

The gene calls are TRBV19 and TRBJ2-6; 7 bases map to TRBD2. CDR3 size: 16 residues. CDR1 LNHDA and CDR2 SQIVND come from the germline V gene (reference sequence). The trim removed 7 bases at V and 0 bases at J, leaving 6 bases unmatched. CDR3 nucleotides: TGTGCCAGTAACCCAGCGGGAAACTCTGGGGCCAACGTCCTGACTTTC. Protein: CASNPAGNSGANVLTF.

This chain uses TRBV3-1 (or the pseudogene TRBV3-2) with TRBJ2-7; no definite D call. The CDR3 runs 8 residues. Germline CDR1 and CDR2: LGHDT and YNNKEL (reference sequence). Trimming removed 11 bases at V and 4 bases at J, with 3 bases between. The CDR3 reads CAPYEQYF. DNA for the CDR3: TGTGCCCCATACGAGCAGTACTTC.

The chain has TRBV4-3 and TRBJ2-5; 9 bases map to TRBD1. Trimming cost V 1 base and J 5 bases; bases outside gene matches: 8. The length of the CDR3 is 16 residues. Per germline, CDR1 LGHNA and CDR2 YSLEER. CDR3 protein: CASSQAFTGGGETQYF. CDR3 nucleotide sequence: TGCGCCAGCAGCCAAGCATTTACAGGGGGCGGGGAGACCCAGTACTTC.